What follows are 11 T cell receptor beta chains derived from one specimen sequenced in a study of blood T cell repertoires in COVID-19. Libraries were prepared by immunoSEQ multiplex PCR; TCRdb keeps only in-frame clonotypes and omits some of them. The sample holds some 180,000 clones, around 86% seen once. Sequences were obtained from peripheral blood. These TCRs come from a man between 40 and 49 years old with acute or convalescent COVID-19.

To note about this clone: At one end, the junction sequence differs from germline, possibly due to a read error. The rearrangement joins TRBV5-1 to TRBJ2-5; TRBD2 aligns across 9 bases. The CDR3 consists of 13 residues. CDR1 and CDR2 (germline): SGHRS, YFSETQ. The CDR3 loop is CASNLRGGETQYF. CDR3 bases: TGCGCCAGCAACTTGCGGGGGGGAGAGACCCAGTACTTC.

The chain is built from TRBV19 and TRBJ1-4; 9 bases agree with TRBD1. After removal of 3 bases from V and 5 bases from J, the junction contained 4 bases not matched to a gene. CDR1 and CDR2 (germline): LNHDA, SQIVND (reference sequence). CDR3 length: 15 amino acids. The CDR3 loop reads CASSMGQGENEKLFF. As DNA, the CDR3 is TGTGCCAGTAGTATGGGACAGGGAGAAAATGAAAAACTGTTTTTT. The full variable domain, its missing parts supplied by reference TRBV19 and TRBJ1-4, is DGGITQSPKYLFRKEGQNVTLSCEQNLNHDAMYWYRQDPGQGLRLIYYSQIVNDFQKGDIAEGYSVSREKKESFPLTVTSAQKNPTAFYLCASSMGQGENEKLFFGSGTQLSVL.

The chain couples TRBV9 to TRBJ2-7; D is perhaps TRBD1 (6 bases). V shed 0 bases and J shed 6 bases, with 10 bases lying between them. The germline CDR1 and CDR2 sequences are SGDLS and YYNGEE. The CDR3 runs 13 residues. CDR3 residues: CASSVALGGEQYF. In DNA form, the CDR3 reads TGTGCCAGCAGCGTAGCTTTAGGGGGCGAGCAGTACTTC.

The rearrangement joins TRBV19 to TRBJ2-7; D may be TRBD2 (6 bases). The CDR3 covers 13 residues. The germline CDR1 and CDR2 sequences are LNHDA and SQIVND (reference sequence). Trimming shortened V by 6 bases and J by 4 bases, and 13 bases separated the two germline ends. As DNA, the CDR3 is TGTGCCAGTAGCGCGCCGGGACTTTACGAGCAGTACTTC. This encodes CASSAPGLYEQYF.

The chain is built from TRBV28 and TRBJ2-2, with a weak D call TRBD1 (6 bases). V was pared by 5 bases and J by 8 bases, with 18 bases between. Germline-derived CDR1 and CDR2 are MDHEN and SYDVKM. This CDR3 contains 15 residues. The CDR3 DNA reads TGTGCCAGCAGTCCCAACAGGGTGGGATTAGGGGAGCTGTTTTTT. This gives the protein CASSPNRVGLGELFF. Filled out from reference TRBV28 and TRBJ2-2, the complete variable domain reads DVKVTQSSRYLVKRTGEKVFLECVQDMDHENMFWYRQDPGLGLRLIYFSYDVKMKEKGDIPEGYSVSREKKERFSLILESASTNQTSMYLCASSPNRVGLGELFFGEGSRLTVL.

The chain links TRBV11-2 to TRBJ2-2; D unclear. Trimming took off 0 bases at V and 7 bases at J, with 18 bases between the two ends. This CDR3 is built from 17 residues. Germline V gene sequence: CDR1 SGHAT, CDR2 FQNNGV. CDR3 in amino acids: CASSLDGSGMVSGELFF. The CDR3 DNA reads as TGTGCCAGCAGCTTAGATGGGTCGGGTATGGTGAGCGGGGAGCTGTTTTTT.

The chain recombines TRBV19 with TRBJ1-4; no firm D call. Trimming stripped 5 bases from V and 8 bases from J, with 18 bases between. Germline lookup yields CDR1 LNHDA and CDR2 SQIVND (reference sequence). The CDR3 length is 15 residues. The CDR3 reads CASSLWTDYREKLFF. The DNA for the CDR3 is TGTGCCAGTAGTCTCTGGACCGACTATCGGGAAAAACTGTTTTTT.

The chain combines TRBV4-3 with TRBJ2-7; TRBD2 might be the D (5 bases). CDR1 and CDR2 (germline): LGHNA, YSLEER. The CDR3 runs to 16 residues. V was clipped by 5 bases and J by 2 bases, with 19 bases between them. CDR3 sequence: CASSEGAGVAAYEQYF. The CDR3 bases are TGCGCCAGCAGCGAGGGCGCCGGGGTCGCCGCCTACGAGCAGTACTTC.

The V and J genes are TRBV30 and TRBJ1-3; D is perhaps TRBD1 (5 bases). This CDR3 comprises 15 residues. The germline V and J ends were trimmed by 2 bases and 6 bases, with 17 bases remaining between them. The germline CDR1 and CDR2 sequences are GTSNPN and SVGIG (reference sequence). The CDR3 loop is CAWSTAGGGVNTIYF. The DNA for the CDR3 is TGTGCCTGGAGTACCGCCGGGGGGGGAGTAAACACCATATATTTT.

This chain links TRBV28 with TRBJ2-7; D is perhaps TRBD1 (6 bases). CDR1 MDHEN and CDR2 SYDVKM come from the germline V gene. The CDR3 spans 15 residues. V was cut by 5 bases and J by 0 bases, with 14 bases left in between. In nucleotides, the CDR3 is TGTGCCAGCAGTGTCGACAGGTTTAGCTCCTACGAGCAGTACTTC. Translated, it gives CASSVDRFSSYEQYF.

This chain links TRBV6-5 with TRBJ2-3; D is undetermined. CDR1 and CDR2 (germline): MNHEY, SVGAGI. The CDR3 consists of 14 residues. The V end was cut by 2 bases, the J end by 7 bases, with 13 bases between. Here the CDR3 reads CASSYDSILNTQYF. As DNA, the CDR3 is TGTGCCAGCAGTTACGACTCAATCCTTAATACGCAGTATTTT.